These 9 T cell receptor beta chains originate from one sample sequenced in a study of regulatory T cells in long-lasting Graves disease listed by TCRdb under 2021. Library preparation employed multiplex PCR. Instrument used: Illumina HiSeq 4000. To build TCR beta libraries, CDR3 regions were amplified by Arm-PCR using iRepertoire HTBI primers. The public reads were quality trimmed at Q25 with fastp and then assembled into clones with MiXCR by TCRdb, keeping productive beta chains. Every distinct CDR3 protein forms one entry, paired with its most common genes and DNA. The sample table lists around 420,000 distinct CDR3 sequences, around 16% of them with a count of one. Of the sample, about 20% is held by the ten largest clones. This sample's time point label indicates: newly diagnosed GD, antithyroid drugs for less than 3 months. For both TCR sequencing and RNA sequencing, RNA was extracted from PBMCs using TRIzol.

Source: peripheral blood mononuclear cells (PBMCs), taken at new diagnosis, from a patient treated with antithyroid drugs. Receptors originate from a female donor with Graves disease.

There are many counts of this clonotype. CDR3 amino acids: CSARDMRGEKLFF. The CDR3 nucleotides are TGCAGTGCTAGAGATATGAGAGGTGAAAAACTGTTTTTT. The gene calls are TRBV20-1 and TRBJ1-4, with no clear D. V was cut by 0 bases and J by 7 bases, with 9 bases left in between. CDR3 size: 13 residues. CDR1 and CDR2 (germline): DFQATT, SNEGSKA (reference sequence).

This clonotype occurred many times. The chain links TRBV27 to TRBJ2-1, with D perhaps given as TRBD1 or TRBD2 (5 bases each). Trimming removed 0 bases from V and 6 bases from J, with 12 bases in between. CDR3 length: 15 residues. Germline V lookup: CDR1 MNHEY, CDR2 SMNVEV (reference sequence). CDR3 protein: CASSLSSRGTNEQFF. CDR3 bases: TGTGCCAGCAGTTTATCGTCTCGAGGGACCAATGAGCAGTTCTTC.

This clonotype has a count of ten or more. The chain uses TRBV7-2 and TRBJ2-1; the match to TRBD2 covers 10 bases. The V and J ends lost 3 bases and 7 bases, in that order; junction bases with no gene match: 18. This CDR3 comprises 19 residues. Germline V gene lookup returns CDR1 SGHTA and CDR2 FQGNSA. DNA of the CDR3: TGTGCCAGCAGCTTTCCCCCGTGGAGCGGGGGGGGGGCGGAGAATGAGCAGTTCTTC. This encodes CASSFPPWSGGGAENEQFF.

This clonotype was seen ten or more times. V is TRBV2 and J is TRBJ2-3; D tentatively fits TRBD1 or TRBD2 (5 bases each). Per germline, CDR1 SNHLY and CDR2 FYNNEI. V was cut by 5 bases and J by 3 bases, with 24 bases left in between. The CDR3 contains 18 residues. The CDR3 is CASSRKRGRRVWTDTQYF. CDR3 bases: TGTGCCAGCAGTAGAAAAAGGGGACGACGGGTTTGGACAGATACGCAGTATTTT.

The chain joins TRBV5-4 to TRBJ2-1, with D perhaps matching TRBD2 (6 bases). Per the germline V gene, CDR1 is SGHNT and CDR2 is YYREEE (reference sequence). V was trimmed by 4 bases and J by 10 bases, leaving 24 bases between them. This CDR3 spans 16 amino acids. CDR3 sequence (DNA): TGTGCCAGCAGCCCCGGGGGTCTAGCGAGGATCGGGGAGCAGTTCTTC. It encodes CASSPGGLARIGEQFF.

A note on this clonotype: A much bigger clone sits one base away, suggesting this may be a read error. V gene TRBV7-2 combines with J gene TRBJ2-3; 8 bases are shared with TRBD2. Near its end, the DNA agrees better with TRBJ2-1, so the J call may be wrong. The CDR3 is 16 amino acids. Germline V gene data show CDR1 as SGHTA and CDR2 as FQGNSA. This chain's CDR3 is CACSPRSGGPGWEQFF. For the CDR3, the DNA is TGTGCCTGCAGCCCACGGAGCGGGGGCCCGGGGTGGGAGCAGTTCTTC.

This clonotype was counted at least ten times. The chain links TRBV28 to TRBJ2-7; no clear D. Trimming removed 5 bases at V and 6 bases at J, with 11 bases between. This CDR3 spans 12 amino acids. Per the germline V gene, CDR1 is MDHEN and CDR2 is SYDVKM. The CDR3, as DNA: TGTGCCAGCAGTCCACCGATCCTCGAGCAGTACTTC. Translated: CASSPPILEQYF.

This clonotype was seen only a few times. The chain is built from TRBV5-1 and TRBJ1-3; possible D gene TRBD1, 5 bases. V was trimmed by 2 bases and J by 2 bases, leaving 11 bases between them. This CDR3 has 15 residues. Germline CDR1 and CDR2: SGHRS and YFSETQ. In DNA form, the CDR3 reads TGCGCCAGCAGCTTCACCGGGACCGCTGGAAACACCATATATTTT. Translation: CASSFTGTAGNTIYF.

This clonotype was counted at least ten times. The V call is TRBV6-2 or TRBV6-3, the J call TRBJ1-4; D call uncertain. Trimming removed 0 bases at V and 3 bases at J, with 2 bases between. Germline V gives CDR1 MNHEY, CDR2 SVGEGT. This CDR3 comprises 13 residues. The CDR3 loop reads CASSYSANEKLFF. The DNA for the CDR3 is TGTGCCAGCAGTTACTCGGCTAATGAAAAACTGTTTTTT.